Given below is one TCR beta chain in context. 60 Vbeta and 13 Jbeta primers were used in PCR. The data were produced by immunoSEQ multiplex PCR, yet TCRdb's version contains in-frame clones alone and is incomplete. The sample holds fewer than 200,000 clones, 70% to 80% seen once. The data stem from a study of cytomegalovirus exposure and HLA in healthy donors. There are 14 residues in the CDR3. Germline CDR1 LNHDA, CDR2 SQIVND (reference sequence). Trimming took off 4 bases at V and 7 bases at J, with 16 bases between the two ends. This chain connects TRBV19 to TRBJ2-5, with a weak D call TRBD1 (6 bases). The TCR originated in a woman aged 35 to 49 in good health and CMV-seronegative. The sample comprised PBMCs. CDR3 protein: CASSNTGIIRTQYF. The DNA of the CDR3 is TGTGCCAGTAGTAACACAGGGATAATTAGGACCCAGTACTTC.